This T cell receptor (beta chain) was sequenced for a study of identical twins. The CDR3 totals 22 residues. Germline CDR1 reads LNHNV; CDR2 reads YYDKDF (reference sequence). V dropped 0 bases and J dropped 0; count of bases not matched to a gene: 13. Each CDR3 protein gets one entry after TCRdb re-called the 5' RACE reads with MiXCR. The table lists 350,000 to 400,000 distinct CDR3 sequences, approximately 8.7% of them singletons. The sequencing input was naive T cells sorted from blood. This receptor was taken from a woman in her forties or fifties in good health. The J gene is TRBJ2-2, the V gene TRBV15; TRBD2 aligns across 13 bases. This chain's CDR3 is CATSREEGLAGFLGANTGELFF. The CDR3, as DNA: TGTGCCACCAGCAGAGAGGAGGGACTAGCGGGATTCTTAGGCGCGAACACCGGGGAGCTGTTTTTT.